This TCR beta chain was identified during a study of cytomegalovirus exposure and HLA in healthy donors. Across the whole study: Genotyping showed roughly 83% of fewer than 500 donors falling in the Caucasian-associated ancestry cluster. Study-wide findings and caveats: Cytomegalovirus association was listed for around 170 TCR beta chains. CMV serostatus was the only recorded immune exposure for donors. In vitro, three CMV-associated chains proved specific for CMV antigens.

Concerning this clone: Its antigen is not known.

PCR primers comprised 60 Vbeta and 13 Jbeta primers. TCRdb keeps only in-frame clones here, not all; method: immunoSEQ multiplex PCR. The sample data list fewer than 100,000 clones. The CDR3 has 15 amino acids. Germline assignment: CDR1 SGHTA and CDR2 FQGNSA. The V end was cut by 4 bases, the J end by 3 bases, with 15 bases between. The chain combines TRBV7-2 with TRBJ2-5; D gene ambiguous. The TCR sequence derives from a woman aged 55-70 years in good health and CMV-seronegative. Sequences were obtained from PBMCs. DNA of the CDR3: TGTGCCAGCAGCTCCTCCCCGCAGGTTGAAGAGACCCAGTACTTC. Translating gives CASSSSPQVEETQYF.